This T cell receptor (beta chain) was observed in a study of spatial heterogeneity in lung cancer. Study as a whole: The average count in raw reads for each unique TCR and UMI combination exceeded 8.5 appearances.

Time point of the sample: sample taken at primary tumor resection. Unsorted samples of tumor, nontumor lung or frozen PBMC had their whole RNA sequenced. There are many counts of this clonotype. V lost 5 bases to trimming and J lost 2 bases, with 13 bases between them. Germline values: CDR1 MNHEY, CDR2 SVGEGT. This CDR3 contains 15 residues. TCRdb re-called the 5' RACE reads with MiXCR, one entry per CDR3 protein. The table has about 50,000 distinct CDR3 sequences, roughly 7.2% seen once. This receptor was identified in a female donor with early-stage non-small cell lung cancer. The sample here was PBMCs, taken at surgery. The chain combines TRBV6-2 or TRBV6-3 with TRBJ2-1; D is possibly TRBD1 or TRBD2 (5 bases each). The CDR3 loop is CASSLQEVPYNEQFF. The CDR3 bases are TGTGCCAGCAGTCTACAGGAGGTCCCCTACAATGAGCAGTTCTTC.